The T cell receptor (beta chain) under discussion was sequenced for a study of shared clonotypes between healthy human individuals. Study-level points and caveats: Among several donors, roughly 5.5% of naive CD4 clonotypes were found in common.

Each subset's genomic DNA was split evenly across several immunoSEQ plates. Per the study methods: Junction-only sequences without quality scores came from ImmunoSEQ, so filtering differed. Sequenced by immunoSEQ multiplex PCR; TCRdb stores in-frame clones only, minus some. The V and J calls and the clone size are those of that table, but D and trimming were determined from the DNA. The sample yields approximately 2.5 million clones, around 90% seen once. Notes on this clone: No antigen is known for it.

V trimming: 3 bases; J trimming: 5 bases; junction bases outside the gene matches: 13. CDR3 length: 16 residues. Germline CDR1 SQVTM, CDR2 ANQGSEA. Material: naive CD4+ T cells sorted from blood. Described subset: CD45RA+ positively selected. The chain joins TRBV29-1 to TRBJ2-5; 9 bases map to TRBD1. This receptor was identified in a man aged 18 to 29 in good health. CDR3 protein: CSVDRELQGAGETQYF. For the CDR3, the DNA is TGCAGCGTTGATAGGGAACTACAGGGGGCCGGGGAGACCCAGTACTTC.